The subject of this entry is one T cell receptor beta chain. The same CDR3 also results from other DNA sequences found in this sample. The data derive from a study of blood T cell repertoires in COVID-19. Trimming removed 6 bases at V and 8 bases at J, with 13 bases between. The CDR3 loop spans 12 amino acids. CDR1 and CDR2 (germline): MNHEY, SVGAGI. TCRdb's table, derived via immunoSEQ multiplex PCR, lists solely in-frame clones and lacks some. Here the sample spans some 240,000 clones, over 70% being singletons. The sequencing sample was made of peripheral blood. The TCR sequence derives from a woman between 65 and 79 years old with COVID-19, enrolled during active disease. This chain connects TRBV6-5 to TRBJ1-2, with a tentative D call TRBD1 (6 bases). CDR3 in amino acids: CASRPGGGGYTF. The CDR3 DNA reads TGTGCCAGCAGGCCGGGGGGGGGCGGCTACACCTTC.